These T cell receptor beta chains were read from a single sample in a study of tumor-infiltrating lymphocytes in localized non-small cell lung cancer. Only in-frame clones appear in the TCRdb table, and some are missing; sequencing was by immunoSEQ multiplex PCR. Among 10,000 to 15,000 clones listed, approximately 66% were seen once. The sequenced material came from lung tumor tissue. The receptor set was obtained from a human donor with non-small cell lung cancer. Both conserved end residues are part of each CDR3. A D gene is named only where the DNA matches it firmly. Some rows mark clone size as missing; the rest say once, few, many or name a class of expanded clone.

abundance	v_gene	d_gene	j_gene	CDR3aa	CDR3nt
.	TRBV4-1	TRBD1	TRBJ1-2	CASSAQTGDGYTF	TGCGCCAGCAGCGCCCAGACAGGGGACGGCTACACCTTC
once	TRBV6-1	.	TRBJ2-2	CASREGSGDTGELFF	TGTGCCAGCAGGGAGGGGAGTGGGGACACCGGGGAGCTGTTTTTT
.	TRBV11-2	.	TRBJ1-3	CASTPRGNTIYF	TGTGCGAGCACCCCCCGAGGAAACACCATATATTTT
.	TRBV5-4	TRBD2	TRBJ2-7	CASSLGGGFWDGLDF	TGTGCCAGCAGCTTGGGGGGGGGTTTTTGGGACGGCTTGGACTTC
.	TRBV18	.	TRBJ2-3	CASSKGLPTDTQYF	TGTGCCAGCTCAAAGGGGCTTCCCACAGATACGCAGTATTTT
.	TRBV18	.	TRBJ2-3	CASSPSGDTDTQYF	TGTGCCAGCTCACCATCTGGGGACACAGATACGCAGTATTTT
.	TRBV5-1	TRBD1	TRBJ1-2	CASSPAGQGYGYTF	TGCGCCAGCAGCCCCGCGGGACAGGGCTATGGCTACACCTTC
.	TRBV7-3	.	TRBJ2-5	CASSSFAGSQETQYF	TGTGCCAGCAGCTCTTTTGCAGGGAGCCAAGAGACCCAGTACTTC
.	TRBV5-1	TRBD1	TRBJ2-7	CASSLGTGGNEQYF	TGCGCCAGCAGCTTAGGGACAGGGGGAAACGAGCAGTACTTC
.	TRBV10-3	.	TRBJ1-6	CAISEYSAPNSPLHF	TGTGCCATCAGTGAGTACTCAGCTCCCAATTCACCCCTCCACTTT
.	TRBV5-6	.	TRBJ2-3	CASSLSASTDTQYF	TGTGCCAGCAGCTTATCAGCTAGCACAGATACGCAGTATTTT
few	TRBV18	.	TRBJ2-6	CASSPRQVDSGANVLTF	TGTGCCAGCTCACCCCGACAGGTTGACTCTGGGGCCAACGTCCTGACTTTC
.	TRBV6-5	TRBD1	TRBJ1-5	CASSHAGGAGQPQHF	TGTGCCAGCAGCCATGCAGGGGGCGCGGGTCAGCCCCAGCATTTT
.	TRBV6-4	.	TRBJ1-5	CAPGLGNQPQHF	TGTGCCCCAGGGCTGGGCAATCAGCCCCAGCATTTT
.	TRBV30	.	TRBJ2-3	CAWNLAWGGITDTQYF	TGTGCCTGGAACTTAGCCTGGGGTGGAATCACAGATACGCAGTATTTT
medium-sized	TRBV5-6	TRBD1	TRBJ2-7	CASSLVQGAYEQYF	TGTGCCAGCAGCTTGGTTCAGGGGGCCTACGAGCAGTACTTC
.	TRBV5-1	TRBD1	TRBJ2-2	CASSLLGQGTGELFF	TGCGCCAGCAGCCTACTTGGACAGGGAACCGGGGAGCTGTTTTTT
.	TRBV6-6	.	TRBJ2-1	CASSYSATSSQFF	TGTGCCAGCAGTTACTCCGCGACGAGTTCGCAGTTCTTC
few	TRBV5-1	TRBD2	TRBJ2-5	CASSPGLAGGRVETQYF	TGCGCCAGCAGCCCGGGACTAGCGGGGGGCCGGGTAGAGACCCAGTACTTC
.	TRBV5-3	.	TRBJ2-5	CALPGTQYF	TGTGCCCTTCCTGGGACCCAGTACTTC
.	TRBV11-3	.	TRBJ2-2	CASSPRNTGELFF	TGTGCCAGCAGCCCACGGAACACCGGGGAGCTGTTTTTT
few	TRBV28	.	TRBJ2-4	CASSITEPGNIQYF	TGTGCCAGCAGTATAACAGAGCCAGGGAACATTCAGTACTTC
.	TRBV10-2	.	TRBJ2-5	CASRPRTIMETQYF	TGCGCCAGCAGGCCCAGGACTATCATGGAGACCCAGTACTTC
.	TRBV25-1	.	TRBJ2-3	CASSGGSDYTDTQYF	TGTGCCAGCAGTGGGGGGTCGGACTACACAGATACGCAGTATTTT
.	TRBV5-1	TRBD1	TRBJ1-3	CASSLSTGSSGNTIYF	TGCGCCAGCAGCCTCTCGACAGGGTCCTCTGGAAACACCATATATTTT
few	TRBV7-9	.	TRBJ2-7	CASSSTGTPSYEQYF	TGTGCCAGCAGCTCCACCGGGACACCTTCCTACGAGCAGTACTTC
.	TRBV20-1	.	TRBJ2-5	CSARDQETQYF	TGCAGTGCTAGAGACCAAGAGACCCAGTACTTC
.	TRBV5-6	.	TRBJ1-5	CASTQRTASSNQPQHF	TGTGCCAGTACCCAAAGAACGGCGTCGAGCAATCAGCCCCAGCATTTT
.	TRBV27	TRBD2	TRBJ2-7	CASSPTSGSPHEQYF	TGTGCCAGCAGCCCGACTAGCGGGAGCCCGCACGAGCAGTACTTC
.	TRBV28	.	TRBJ1-2	CASSHHPGIGYGYTF	TGTGCCAGCAGTCATCACCCAGGGATCGGCTATGGCTACACCTTC
.	TRBV7-8	TRBD2	TRBJ2-7	CASSLTSGTYEQYF	TGTGCCAGCAGCTTGACTAGCGGGACCTACGAGCAGTACTTC
medium-sized	TRBV10-3	.	TRBJ2-7	CAIKGHTYEQYF	TGTGCCATCAAGGGACACACCTACGAGCAGTACTTC
.	TRBV30	.	TRBJ2-7	CAGGTDTYEQYF	TGTGCCGGGGGGACAGATACCTACGAGCAGTACTTC
.	TRBV18	TRBD1	TRBJ2-7	CASSPTGAYEQYF	TGTGCCAGCTCTCCCACAGGGGCCTACGAGCAGTACTTC
once	TRBV27	.	TRBJ2-7	CASSALGRTLYEQYF	TGTGCCAGCAGTGCCCTGGGGCGGACGCTCTACGAGCAGTACTTC
.	TRBV29-1	.	TRBJ2-5	CSMGIQETQYF	TGCAGCATGGGAATTCAAGAGACCCAGTACTTC
.	TRBV7-9	.	TRBJ2-2	CASSPRLTPTGELFF	TGTGCCAGCAGCCCGCGCCTCACACCGACCGGGGAGCTGTTTTTT
.	TRBV10-3	.	TRBJ1-5	CAISESPGASYQPQHF	TGTGCCATCAGTGAGTCTCCAGGGGCATCTTATCAGCCCCAGCATTTT
.	TRBV5-4	.	TRBJ2-7	CASSIQGHRGAYEQYF	TGTGCCAGCAGTATCCAGGGACATCGGGGGGCTTACGAGCAGTACTTC
.	TRBV5-1	.	TRBJ1-4	CASSLASDRTNEKLFF	TGCGCCAGCAGCTTGGCCTCCGACAGAACTAATGAAAAACTGTTTTTT
.	TRBV5-1	.	TRBJ2-3	CASSPGDTQYF	TGCGCCAGCTCCCCGGGGGATACGCAGTATTTT
.	TRBV5-1	.	TRBJ1-1	CASSLGTAGLEAFF	TGCGCCAGCAGCTTAGGAACGGCAGGCTTAGAGGCTTTCTTT
few	TRBV6-1	TRBD1	TRBJ1-4	CASTGQGAGEKLFF	TGTGCCAGCACAGGACAGGGGGCCGGTGAAAAACTGTTTTTT
.	TRBV5-1	TRBD1	TRBJ2-7	CASSLDPGQGSYEQYF	TGCGCCAGCAGCTTGGACCCGGGACAGGGCTCCTACGAGCAGTACTTC
.	TRBV27	.	TRBJ2-7	CASSFGRVHEQYF	TGTGCCAGCAGTTTCGGACGGGTGCACGAGCAGTACTTC
.	TRBV19	.	TRBJ1-1	CASSIDGQYNAQAFF	TGTGCCAGTAGTATCGATGGACAGTACAACGCGCAAGCTTTCTTT
.	TRBV19	.	TRBJ2-1	CASSIEEIAGPYNEQFF	TGTGCCAGTAGTATAGAGGAGATAGCAGGGCCATACAATGAGCAGTTCTTC
.	TRBV18	.	TRBJ2-7	CASSPLAGISYEQYF	TGTGCCAGCTCACCACTGGCCGGGATCTCCTACGAGCAGTACTTC
few	TRBV6-1	TRBD1	TRBJ1-5	CASSRQGGQPQHF	TGTGCCAGCAGCCGACAGGGAGGCCAGCCCCAGCATTTT
few	TRBV2	.	TRBJ1-2	CASSEGGDVYTF	TGTGCCAGCAGTGAAGGGGGAGATGTCTACACCTTC